The source of this T cell receptor (beta chain) is a study of regulatory T cells in long-lasting Graves disease listed by TCRdb under 2021. Study-level background: Persistent Graves' disease was defined as persistently positive TSH receptor autoantibodies together with antithyroid drug treatment for over 5 years. This study used TCR sequencing and RNA sequencing of peripheral blood to compare persistent Graves' disease patients against newly diagnosed Graves' disease patients. The study was registered as a clinical trial and conducted in China. TCR sequencing covered some 13 persistent and roughly 20 newly diagnosed Graves' disease patients, about 35 samples in total. In the clinical cohort, patients with persistent Graves' disease had used antithyroid drugs for an average of about 10 years. On the study overall, not on this receptor specifically: More public clonotypes were shared among persistent patients (roughly 2,700) than among newly diagnosed patients (roughly 960). Compared with newly diagnosed patients, persistent Graves' disease patients had lower TCR Shannon entropy and fewer highly expanded clones, which suggests clonal expansion. Preferential use of TRBV28, TRBJ1-2 and TRBJ2-5 was observed in persistent disease, whereas TRBV20-1 and TRBJ2-1 were favored in newly diagnosed disease. As a limitation, the authors acknowledged that the small sample size may reduce accuracy. Only peripheral blood was studied, because thyroid tissue, the primary lesion, was inaccessible. Sequencing and analysis were restricted to the TCR beta chain.

The label giving this sample's time point can be read as: persistent/refractory GD, antithyroid drugs over 5 years with positive TRAb. For both TCR sequencing and RNA sequencing, RNA was extracted from PBMCs in TRIzol. Graves' disease was diagnosed according to American Thyroid Association guidelines. Recruitment of patients was carried out at an endocrinology department in Xi'an, China. From each patient, approximately 10 milliliters of peripheral blood was collected into an EDTA anticoagulant tube. PBMCs were isolated by Ficoll Paque Plus density gradient separation without further T cell sorting. An Agilent 2100 Bioanalyzer and agarose gel were used to assess RNA quality, and a NanoDrop 2000 was used to measure RNA concentration. Comment on this clonotype: Its target antigen remains unknown. Qualities for individual bases were not recorded, and no much larger clone is one base off.

From the cysteine through the phenylalanine, the CDR3 covers 13 amino acids. Just the 39-base CDR3 DNA is kept, in frame starting at base 1. The CDR1 and CDR2 encoded by the germline V gene are SGHDN and FVKESK. For this chain, trimming is 8 bases at the V end and 2 bases at the J end, and the number of junction bases without a gene match is 4. Library construction relied on multiplex PCR. The sequencer listed for this sample is Illumina HiSeq 4000. iRepertoire HTBI primers and Arm-PCR amplification of CDR3 regions were used to construct TCR beta libraries. Before sequencing, the PCR products went through gel purification. For the original study's pipeline: A total of around 66 TRBV and some 13 TRBJ segments were identified across samples and were used for gene usage analysis of CDR3 amino acid clonotypes. Filtered high-quality paired reads were merged into contigs using COPE and FqMerger. BLAST was used to align contigs to IMGT TRBV, TRBD and TRBJ reference genes, with CDR3 defined following IMGT. Highly expanded clones were defined as clonotypes with a frequency above 0.1%. Shannon entropy was used to measure repertoire diversity, and the Gini coefficient was used to measure V-J evenness. Public clonotypes were defined as clonotypes shared by more than one individual. In TCRdb, the public reads were trimmed at Q25 with fastp and aligned with MiXCR, with productive beta chains retained. Rows with a matching CDR3 protein are joined into one entry that keeps the most common DNA and genes. Clone size and V and J calls follow TCRdb, not the original study. Within this sample are roughly 500,000 distinct CDR3 sequences, with roughly 21% of them counted one time only. The ten top clones hold less than 9% of the sample.

This clonotype originated in a female donor with Graves disease. The sequence links TRBV14 to TRBJ1-1, with 8 central nucleotides matching TRBD1. This sample comprised peripheral blood mononuclear cells (PBMCs), obtained when the disease was refractory, from a patient treated with antithyroid drugs. The DNA sequence follows: TGTGCCAGCGGACAGGGACGAAACACTGAAGCTTTCTTT. The encoded protein is CASGQGRNTEAFF.